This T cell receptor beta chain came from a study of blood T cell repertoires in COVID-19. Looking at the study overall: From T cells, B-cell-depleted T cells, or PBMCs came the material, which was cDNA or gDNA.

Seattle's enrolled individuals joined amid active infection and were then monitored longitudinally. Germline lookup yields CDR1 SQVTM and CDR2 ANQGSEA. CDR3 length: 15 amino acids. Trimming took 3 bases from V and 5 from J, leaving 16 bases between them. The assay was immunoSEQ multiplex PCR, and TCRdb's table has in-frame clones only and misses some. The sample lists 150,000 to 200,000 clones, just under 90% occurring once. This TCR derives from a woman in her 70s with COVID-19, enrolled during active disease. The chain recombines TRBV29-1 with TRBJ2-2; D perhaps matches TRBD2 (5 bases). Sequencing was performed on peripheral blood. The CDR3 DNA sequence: TGCAGCGTTGAGGTAGTCCACCGGAGGACCGGGGAGCTGTTTTTT. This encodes CSVEVVHRRTGELFF.